The sequence of this T cell receptor (beta chain) was determined in a study of T cell repertoires in cytomegalovirus infection. Study outcomes and limitations: Within the response measured ex vivo, HLA-C-restricted CMV-specific TCR beta clonotypes were dominant.

TCRdb recomputed calls from the reads with MiXCR, one row per CDR3 protein. The repertoire holds around 800,000 distinct CDR3 sequences, approximately 32% seen once, with approximately 13% in the top ten. This clonotype has a handful of counts. No antigen is known for it. This specimen was cultured CD8+ T cells from PBMCs, taken from culture after CMV antigen stimulation. The source is a human donor in good health (CMV status not recorded). Some clones in this sample may be carry-over from other donors' samples.

The CDR3 is CASSIAGDTEAFF. The CDR3 DNA reads TGTGCCAGTAGTATCGCCGGAGACACTGAAGCTTTCTTT. The chain couples TRBV19 to TRBJ1-1; no reliable D call. Looked up from germline, CDR1 is LNHDA and CDR2 is SQIVND (reference sequence). Trimming cost V 3 bases and J 3 bases, with 8 bases left between them. The CDR3 is made up of 13 amino acids.